The present entry profiles one T cell receptor (beta chain) with its context. Its target is not known. This record comes from a study of T cells in localized non-small cell lung cancer. Study-level results: Sequence data derive from only one tumor region, so heterogeneity remains possible. Median detection of top 100 tumor clones in adjacent lung was about 52 clones.

The CDR3 loop spans 14 amino acids. Germline assignment: CDR1 GTSNPN and CDR2 SVGIG (reference sequence). Trimming left V 0 bases short and J 4 bases short, with 12 bases between. The data were produced by immunoSEQ multiplex PCR, yet TCRdb's version contains in-frame clones alone and is incomplete. The data contain 75,000 to 95,000 clones, 80% to 90% of them singletons. This chain uses TRBV30 with TRBJ2-5; either TRBD1 or TRBD2 may fit D (6 bases each). The sequencing used peripheral blood, collected before any cancer treatment. This TCR came from a man between 35 and 75 years old with stage I squamous cell lung carcinoma. CDR3 residues: CAWSVKGGAETQYF. The CDR3 bases are TGTGCCTGGAGTGTTAAGGGGGGAGCAGAGACCCAGTACTTC. The complete variable domain, with remaining parts taken from reference TRBV30 and TRBJ2-5, reads SQTIHQWPATLVQPVGSPLSLECTVEGTSNPNLYWYRQAAGRGLQLLFYSVGIGQISSEVPQNLSASRPQDRQFILSSKKLLLSDSGFYLCAWSVKGGAETQYFGPGTRLLVL.